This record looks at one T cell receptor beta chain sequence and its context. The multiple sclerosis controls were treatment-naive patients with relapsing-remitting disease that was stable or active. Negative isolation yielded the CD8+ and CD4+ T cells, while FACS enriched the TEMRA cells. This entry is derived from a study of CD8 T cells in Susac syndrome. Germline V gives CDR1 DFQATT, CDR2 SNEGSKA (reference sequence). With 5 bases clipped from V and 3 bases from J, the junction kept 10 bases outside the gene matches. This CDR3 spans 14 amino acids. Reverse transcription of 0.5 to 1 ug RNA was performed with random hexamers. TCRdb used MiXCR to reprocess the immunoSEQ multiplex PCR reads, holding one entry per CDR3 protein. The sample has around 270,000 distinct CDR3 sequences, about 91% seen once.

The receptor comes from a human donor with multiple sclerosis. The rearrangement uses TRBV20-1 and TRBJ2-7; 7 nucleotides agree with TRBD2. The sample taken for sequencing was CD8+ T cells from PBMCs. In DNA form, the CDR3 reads TGCAGTGCTCCAGAGCCCCGGGACTACTACGAGCAGTACTTC. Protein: CSAPEPRDYYEQYF.